Below, 30 T cell receptor beta chains from the same sample are listed, as sequenced in a study of blood T cells in healthy people across ages. For the second PCR, which ran for 7 to 11 cycles, a sample-barcoded 5' primer and a J-beta primer mix were used. TCRdb analysed the 5' RACE reads with MiXCR anew, one entry per CDR3 protein. The table includes 1.5 million to 2 million distinct CDR3 sequences, roughly 30% detected once. Material for sequencing was blood. The origin of the receptors is a woman aged 30 to 39 in good health.

At least ten counts were recorded for this clonotype. The V and J genes are TRBV11-2 and TRBJ2-1; tentative D call: TRBD1 (5 bases). Germline loops: CDR1 SGHAT, CDR2 FQNNGV. Deletions cut 3 bases from V and 8 bases from J, with 17 bases between. This CDR3 comprises 15 residues. CDR3 nucleotides: TGTGCCAGCAGCTTTTTAGGGGTAGAGGACGATGAGCAGTTCTTC. It yields the protein CASSFLGVEDDEQFF.

Details on this clonotype: One junction end disagrees with the germline gene, perhaps due to a read error. V and J are TRBV2 and TRBJ2-5; weak D call: TRBD2 (6 bases). This CDR3 region has 14 residues. The germline V gene encodes CDR1 SNHLY and CDR2 FYNNEI. CDR3 region: CASSDGRGGETQDF. CDR3 nucleotides: TGTGCCAGCAGTGACGGAAGGGGAGGCGAGACCCAGGACTTC.

This clonotype has a count of ten or more. The chain has TRBV4-1 and TRBJ2-7; 9 nucleotides align to TRBD1. CDR1 is MGHRA, CDR2 YSYEKL, per germline. The CDR3 loop spans 18 amino acids. Trimming removed 0 bases from V and 5 bases from J; junction bases left unmatched: 14. The CDR3 DNA sequence: TGCGCCAGCAGCCAAGAACCAGTGCTCGGGACAGGGTGGAACGAGCAGTACTTC. Translated: CASSQEPVLGTGWNEQYF.

Ten or more counts support this clonotype. This chain connects TRBV20-1 to TRBJ2-7, with TRBD2 matching over 9 bases. Germline trimming cut 3 bases from V and 3 bases from J; bases unmatched to any gene: 3. The CDR3 is 13 amino acids. The V gene's germline CDR1 is DFQATT and CDR2 SNEGSKA (reference sequence). Written as DNA, the CDR3 is TGCAGTGCTAGGCCAGCGGGGGGCTACGAGCAGTACTTC. Translating gives CSARPAGGYEQYF.

The chain links TRBV6-2 or TRBV6-3 to TRBJ1-1; no definite D call. This CDR3 has 13 residues. CDR1 is MNHEY and CDR2 is SVGEGT in the germline V gene. V shed 2 bases and J shed 3 bases, with 7 bases lying between them. The CDR3 nucleotides read TGTGCCAGCAGTTACCGGTGGGACACTGAAGCTTTCTTT. This encodes CASSYRWDTEAFF.

As concerns this clonotype: Possible read error: a much larger clone is one base away. The conserved phenylalanine or tryptophan is not found at the CDR3 terminus, so this likely reflects a read error. This chain uses TRBV4-1 with TRBJ2-5; 9 bases line up with TRBD1. The J segment lost 5 bases and the V segment lost 4 bases, leaving 11 bases of the junction unmatched. The CDR3 is 16 amino acids. Germline lookup yields CDR1 MGHRA and CDR2 YSYEKL. In nucleotides, the CDR3 is TGCGCCAGCAGCCGGGGACAGGGAATGACACTGGAGACCCAGTACTGC. Its translation: CASSRGQGMTLETQYC.

With respect to this clonotype: One base separates it from a far larger clone, so it is likely a read error. This chain uses TRBV4-3 with TRBJ2-5; D gene unclear. The CDR3 extends over 13 amino acids. Germline CDR1 reads LGHNA; CDR2 reads YSLEER. In DNA, the CDR3 is TGCGCCAGCAGCCAAGGGCCTCAAGAGGCCCAGTACTTC. It specifies CASSQGPQEAQYF.

This clonotype was recorded once. A much more abundant neighbour one base away suggests this may be a read error. This chain uses TRBV27 with TRBJ2-7; D is perhaps TRBD2 (5 bases). V was cut by 3 bases and J by 3 bases, with 12 bases left in between. Germline lookup yields CDR1 MNHEY and CDR2 SMNVEV (reference sequence). The CDR3 length is 14 residues. The CDR3 DNA sequence: TGTGCCAGCAGTTTCAGAGAACGGGACTACGAGCAGTACTTC. Protein: CASSFRERDYEQYF.

Here the CDR3 DNA reads TGTGCCAGCAGCGACAGGGGCGATTACCAAGAGACCCAGTTCTTC. It translates to CASSDRGDYQETQFF. The chain employs TRBV4-2 and TRBJ2-5; TRBD1 matches 8 bases. The last part of the DNA fits TRBJ2-1 better; the J call may be wrong. This CDR3 is 15 amino acids long. CDR1 LGHNA and CDR2 YNFKEQ come from the germline V gene.

Regarding this clonotype: It may be a read error: a sequence one base away is much more abundant. This chain joins TRBV20-1 and TRBJ2-7, with TRBD1 matching over 7 bases. J lost 4 bases, V lost 7 bases, and 4 bases had no gene match. Per the germline V gene, CDR1 is DFQATT and CDR2 is SNEGSKA (reference sequence). The CDR3 length is 11 residues. CDR3 coding DNA: TGCAGTGTTACAGGGGAGTACGAGCAGTACTTC. It is translated as CSVTGEYEQYF.

This clonotype was recorded a few times. V usage is TRBV28 and J usage is TRBJ2-5; 10 bases fit TRBD1. This CDR3 is 15 amino acids long. Germline CDR1 is MDHEN and CDR2 is SYDVKM. J lost 7 bases, V lost 5 bases, and 10 bases had no gene match. CDR3 sequence: CASSPSTGGSATQYF. The CDR3 bases are TGTGCCAGCAGTCCCTCGACAGGGGGCTCTGCGACCCAGTACTTC. The entire variable domain, with the rest obtained from reference TRBV28 and TRBJ2-5, is as follows: DVKVTQSSRYLVKRTGEKVFLECVQDMDHENMFWYRQDPGLGLRLIYFSYDVKMKEKGDIPEGYSVSREKKERFSLILESASTNQTSMYLCASSPSTGGSATQYFGPGTRLLVL.

The chain combines TRBV11-1 with TRBJ1-4; maybe TRBD1 (5 bases). The CDR3 totals 16 residues. In germline, CDR1 is SGHAT, CDR2 FQDESV (reference sequence). Trimming took off 5 bases at V and 0 bases at J, with 13 bases between the two ends. The CDR3 reads CASSPGTQATNEKLFF. The CDR3 DNA sequence: TGTGCCAGCAGCCCCGGGACCCAAGCAACTAATGAAAAACTGTTTTTT. The full variable domain, completed using reference TRBV11-1 and TRBJ1-4, is EAEVAQSPRYKITEKSQAVAFWCDPISGHATLYWYRQILGQGPELLVQFQDESVVDDSQLPKDRFSAERLKGVDSTLKIQPAELGDSAMYLCASSPGTQATNEKLFFGSGTQLSVL.

This clonotype came up a few times. V usage is TRBV2 and J usage is TRBJ1-4, with TRBD1 matching over 8 bases. J gave up 7 bases and V 6 bases, and 13 bases lay outside the gene matches. Germline values: CDR1 SNHLY, CDR2 FYNNEI. The CDR3 is made up of 16 amino acids. CDR3 amino acids: CASSGQGSLLGEKLFF. The CDR3 region has the DNA TGTGCCAGCAGCGGACAGGGCTCTCTCCTTGGTGAAAAACTGTTTTTT.

This sequence joins TRBV4-2 and TRBJ2-5, with unresolved D. Per the germline V gene, CDR1 is LGHNA and CDR2 is YNFKEQ. Trimming pared 1 base from V and 11 bases from J, leaving 26 bases between. The CDR3 has 17 residues. CDR3 in DNA: TGTGCCAGCAGCCAAGCCCCGGCCCTGCTTAGGTACAATGAGCAGTACTTC. It codes for CASSQAPALLRYNEQYF.

Regarding this clonotype: A read error may be the cause here, since a much bigger clone is one base away. The chain carries TRBV10-3 and TRBJ2-7; weak D call: TRBD1 (5 bases). The V end was cut by 6 bases, the J end by 10 bases, with 22 bases between. Germline V gene data show CDR1 as ENHRY and CDR2 as SYGVKD. The CDR3 loop spans 14 amino acids. CDR3: CAISPDSNPEIQYF. In DNA form, the CDR3 reads TGTGCCATCAGCCCCGACAGCAATCCGGAGATCCAGTACTTC.

The chain uses TRBV20-1 and TRBJ2-5, with D perhaps matching TRBD1 (6 bases). Germline CDR1 reads DFQATT; CDR2 reads SNEGSKA (reference sequence). The ends were cut back, 5 bases at V and 4 bases at J, with 20 bases in the middle. The CDR3 contains 15 residues. In DNA form, the CDR3 reads TGCAGTGCTCCCACCGCCAGGGGTGTAGGAGAGACCCAGTACTTC. It codes for CSAPTARGVGETQYF.

This clonotype was seen a handful of times. Written as DNA, the CDR3 is TGTGCCAGCAGCGTCCTTTCCTACAATGAGCAGTTCTTC. Its protein is CASSVLSYNEQFF. The V call is TRBV9, the J call TRBJ2-1; D is unclear. V was trimmed by 2 bases and J by 1 base, leaving 4 bases between them. This CDR3 comprises 13 residues. Germline CDR1 is SGDLS and CDR2 is YYNGEE.

V usage is TRBV29-1 and J usage is TRBJ2-7; 7 nucleotides line up with TRBD2. Germline V CDR1 and CDR2: SQVTM, ANQGSEA. The V gene end was trimmed by 7 bases and the J gene end by 3 bases; junction bases not matched to a gene: 9. There are 13 residues in the CDR3. The CDR3 is CSAGLGKGYEQYF. CDR3 DNA sequence: TGCAGCGCTGGACTAGGTAAAGGCTACGAGCAGTACTTC.

The rearrangement joins TRBV10-3 to TRBJ2-1, with TRBD1 matching over 11 bases. J gave up 8 bases and V 2 bases, and 5 bases lay outside the gene matches. CDR3 size: 15 residues. Germline V lookup: CDR1 ENHRY, CDR2 SYGVKD. For the CDR3, the DNA is TGTGCCATCAGTGAGCCGGGACAGGGGGGCGATGAGCAGTTCTTC. Its protein product is CAISEPGQGGDEQFF.

In its sample, this clonotype was seen many times. This chain connects TRBV12-3 or TRBV12-4 to TRBJ1-2, with D unresolved. CDR3 length: 12 residues. V lost 7 bases to trimming and J lost 4 bases, with 10 bases between them. CDR3 protein: CASTAEGYGYTF. CDR3 nucleotides: TGTGCCAGCACCGCAGAGGGCTATGGCTACACCTTC.

V is TRBV18 and J is TRBJ2-1, with D maybe TRBD1 (6 bases). The germline V gene encodes CDR1 KGHSH and CDR2 LQKENI. Trimming pared 1 base from V and 7 bases from J, leaving 14 bases between. The CDR3 sequence is 15 residues long. CDR3 sequence reads: CASSPLARGLNEQFF. The DNA of the CDR3 is TGTGCCAGCTCACCACTGGCCAGGGGATTGAATGAGCAGTTCTTC. Complete variable domain (other parts from reference TRBV18 and TRBJ2-1): NAGVMQNPRHLVRRRGQEARLRCSPMKGHSHVYWYRQLPEEGLKFMVYLQKENIIDESGMPKERFSAEFPKEGPSILRIQQVVRGDSAAYFCASSPLARGLNEQFFGPGTRLTVL.

The V and J genes are TRBV11-2 and TRBJ2-1, with D uncertain. The length of the CDR3 is 12 residues. Trimming pared 5 bases from V and 8 bases from J, leaving 10 bases between. Germline-derived CDR1 and CDR2 are SGHAT and FQNNGV. The CDR3 sequence is CASSTLLYEQFF. For the CDR3, the DNA is TGTGCCAGCAGCACCTTACTGTATGAGCAGTTCTTC.

V gene TRBV20-1 combines with J gene TRBJ1-1, with TRBD1 as a possible D gene (6 bases). The CDR3 spans 13 residues. The V gene's germline CDR1 is DFQATT and CDR2 SNEGSKA (reference sequence). V shed 6 bases and J shed 2 bases, with 13 bases lying between them. The CDR3, as DNA: TGCAGTGCAGTTTACAGGGCTAACACTGAAGCTTTCTTT. Translating it yields CSAVYRANTEAFF.

In the case of this clonotype: A much larger clone sits a single nucleotide away, making a read error possible. J is TRBJ2-5 and V is TRBV10-1, with 7 positions matching TRBD2. The germline gives CDR1 WNHNN, CDR2 SYGVQD (reference sequence). The CDR3 loop spans 15 amino acids. The CDR3 region is CASSESGTTHGTHYF. Here the CDR3 DNA reads TGCGCCAGCAGTGAGTCCGGGACTACGCACGGCACCCACTACTTC.

There are a few counts of this clonotype. It may be a read error: a sequence one base away is much more abundant. The chain couples TRBV7-2 to TRBJ2-1; D remains ambiguous. The J call may be in error: the DNA end matches TRBJ2-7 better. The CDR3 covers 13 residues. Looked up from germline, CDR1 is SGHTA and CDR2 is FQGNSA. The CDR3 protein is CASSFASYNEQYF. The CDR3 DNA is TGTGCCAGCAGCTTCGCCTCCTACAATGAGCAGTACTTC.

This sequence joins TRBV28 and TRBJ1-6; D might be TRBD1 (5 bases). V was shortened by 6 bases and J by 5 bases, with 8 bases between the two germline ends. CDR3 length equals 13 residues. CDR1 is MDHEN, CDR2 SYDVKM, per germline. The CDR3 nucleotides are TGTGCCAGCAGGGGACGGAATAATTCACCCCTCCACTTT. It is translated as CASRGRNNSPLHF. The variable domain in full, completed from reference TRBV28 and TRBJ1-6, reads DVKVTQSSRYLVKRTGEKVFLECVQDMDHENMFWYRQDPGLGLRLIYFSYDVKMKEKGDIPEGYSVSREKKERFSLILESASTNQTSMYLCASRGRNNSPLHFGNGTRLTVT.

In regard to this clonotype: A much larger clone is a single base away; this may be a read error. V and J are TRBV7-2 and TRBJ2-7; 7 positions agree with TRBD1. The end of the DNA aligns better with TRBJ2-5, so the J call may be wrong. Germline assignment: CDR1 SGHTA and CDR2 FQGNSA. This CDR3 has 16 residues. The DNA of the CDR3 is TGTGCCAGCAGGGCCGGCGGCGAGGGGGCCGGAGAGACCCAGTACTTC. Translated, it gives CASRAGGEGAGETQYF.

This clonotype was seen a handful of times. CDR3 amino acids: CASSTGTGFNEQFF. CDR3 nucleotide sequence: TGTGCCAGCAGCACCGGGACAGGGTTCAATGAGCAGTTCTTC. This chain connects TRBV25-1 to TRBJ2-1; 9 bases are a match to TRBD1. Unmatched junction bases numbered 6, after V lost 6 bases and J lost 6 bases. Germline loops: CDR1 MGHDK, CDR2 SYGVNS. This CDR3 contains 14 residues.

In its sample, this clonotype was seen once. The J gene is TRBJ2-5, the V gene TRBV5-1; tentative D call: TRBD1 (6 bases). The J call may be incorrect, as the DNA end agrees better with TRBJ2-7. In germline, CDR1 is SGHRS, CDR2 YFSETQ. The CDR3 extends over 13 amino acids. In DNA form, the CDR3 reads TGCGCCAGCAGCTTTGCGCAGGGGTTCGAGCAGTACTTC. This sequence encodes CASSFAQGFEQYF.

The CDR3 nucleotides read TGTGCCAGCAGCGACCGGTCAGGTTACTCCTACGAGCAGTACTTC. Translation gives CASSDRSGYSYEQYF. V usage is TRBV12-3 or TRBV12-4 and J usage is TRBJ2-7; D unresolved. Trimming removed 6 bases at V and 0 bases at J, with 15 bases between. The CDR3 loop spans 15 amino acids.